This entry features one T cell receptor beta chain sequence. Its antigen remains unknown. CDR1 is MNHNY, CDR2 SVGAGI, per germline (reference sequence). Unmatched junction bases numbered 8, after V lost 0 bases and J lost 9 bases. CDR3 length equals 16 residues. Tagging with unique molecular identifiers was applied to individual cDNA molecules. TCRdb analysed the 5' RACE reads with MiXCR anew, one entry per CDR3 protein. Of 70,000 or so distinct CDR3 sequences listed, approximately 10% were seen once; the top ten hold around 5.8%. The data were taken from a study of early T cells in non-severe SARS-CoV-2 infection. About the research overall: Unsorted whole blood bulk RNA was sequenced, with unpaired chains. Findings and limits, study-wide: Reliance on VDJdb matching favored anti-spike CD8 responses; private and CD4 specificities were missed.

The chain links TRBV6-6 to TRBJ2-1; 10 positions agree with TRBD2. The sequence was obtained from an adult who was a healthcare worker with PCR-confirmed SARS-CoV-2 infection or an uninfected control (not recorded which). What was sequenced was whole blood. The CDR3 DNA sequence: TGTGCCAGCAGTTACTCGGGAGCGGGAGGGCCAAGTGAGCAGTTCTTC. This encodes CASSYSGAGGPSEQFF.